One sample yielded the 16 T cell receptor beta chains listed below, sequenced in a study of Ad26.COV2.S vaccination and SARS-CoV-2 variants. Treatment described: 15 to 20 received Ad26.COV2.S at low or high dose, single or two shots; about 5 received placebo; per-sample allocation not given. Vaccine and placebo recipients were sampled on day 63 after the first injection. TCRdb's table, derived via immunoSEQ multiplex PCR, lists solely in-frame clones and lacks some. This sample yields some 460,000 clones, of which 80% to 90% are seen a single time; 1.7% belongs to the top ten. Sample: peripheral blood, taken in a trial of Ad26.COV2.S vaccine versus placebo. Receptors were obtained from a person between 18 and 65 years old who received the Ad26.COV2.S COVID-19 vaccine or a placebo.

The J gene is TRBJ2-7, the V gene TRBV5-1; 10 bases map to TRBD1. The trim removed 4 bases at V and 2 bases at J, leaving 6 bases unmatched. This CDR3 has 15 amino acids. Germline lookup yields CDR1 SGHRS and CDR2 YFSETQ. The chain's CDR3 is CASSQTGQGAYEQYF. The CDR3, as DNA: TGCGCCAGCAGCCAAACCGGACAGGGGGCCTACGAGCAGTACTTC.

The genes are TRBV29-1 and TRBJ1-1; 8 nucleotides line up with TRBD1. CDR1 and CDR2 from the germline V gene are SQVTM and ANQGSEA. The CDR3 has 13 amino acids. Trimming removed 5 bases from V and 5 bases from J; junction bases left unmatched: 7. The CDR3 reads CSVTDRVGTEAFF. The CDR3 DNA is TGCAGCGTTACGGACAGGGTGGGGACTGAAGCTTTCTTT.

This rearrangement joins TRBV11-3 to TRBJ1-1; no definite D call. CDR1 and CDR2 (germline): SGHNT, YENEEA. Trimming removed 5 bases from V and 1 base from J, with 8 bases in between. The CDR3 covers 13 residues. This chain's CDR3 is CASSHTENTEAFF. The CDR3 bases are TGTGCCAGCAGCCACACAGAGAACACTGAAGCTTTCTTT.

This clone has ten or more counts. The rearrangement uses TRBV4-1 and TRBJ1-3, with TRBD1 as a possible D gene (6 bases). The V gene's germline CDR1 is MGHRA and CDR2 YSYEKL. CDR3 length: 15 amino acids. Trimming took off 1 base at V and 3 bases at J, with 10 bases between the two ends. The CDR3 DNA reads TGCGCCAGCAGCCAAGTCAGGGGCGGTGGAAACACCATATATTTT. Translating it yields CASSQVRGGGNTIYF.

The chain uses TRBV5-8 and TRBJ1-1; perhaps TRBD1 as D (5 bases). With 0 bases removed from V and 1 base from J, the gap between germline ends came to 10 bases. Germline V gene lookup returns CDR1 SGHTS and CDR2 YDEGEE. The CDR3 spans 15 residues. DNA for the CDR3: TGTGCCAGCAGCTTGGTTACAGGAAAGAACACTGAAGCTTTCTTT. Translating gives CASSLVTGKNTEAFF.

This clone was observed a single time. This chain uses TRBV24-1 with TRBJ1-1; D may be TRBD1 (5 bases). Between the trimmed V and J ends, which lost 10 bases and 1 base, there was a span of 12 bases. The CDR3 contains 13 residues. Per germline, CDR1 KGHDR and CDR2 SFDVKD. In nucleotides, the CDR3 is TGTGCCACTCGACAGCCTCCGAACACTGAAGCTTTCTTT. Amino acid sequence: CATRQPPNTEAFF.

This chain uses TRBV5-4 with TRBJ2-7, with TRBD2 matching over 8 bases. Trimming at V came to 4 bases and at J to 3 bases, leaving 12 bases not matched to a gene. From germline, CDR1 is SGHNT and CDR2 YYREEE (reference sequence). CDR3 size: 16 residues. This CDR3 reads CASSPFSASGLYEQYF. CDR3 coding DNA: TGTGCCAGCAGCCCTTTTTCGGCTAGCGGGCTCTACGAGCAGTACTTC.

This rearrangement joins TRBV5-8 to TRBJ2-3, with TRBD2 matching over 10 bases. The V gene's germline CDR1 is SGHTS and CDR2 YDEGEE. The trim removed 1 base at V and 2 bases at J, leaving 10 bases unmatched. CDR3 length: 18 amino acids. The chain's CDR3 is CASSLQLAGISLTDTQYF. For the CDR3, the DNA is TGTGCCAGCAGCTTGCAACTAGCGGGAATATCACTCACAGATACGCAGTATTTT.

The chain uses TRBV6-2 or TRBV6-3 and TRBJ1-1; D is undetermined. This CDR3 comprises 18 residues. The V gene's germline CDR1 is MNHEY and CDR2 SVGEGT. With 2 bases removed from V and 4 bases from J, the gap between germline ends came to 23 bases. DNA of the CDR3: TGTGCCAGCAGTTACCGGGGTGGTTGGACTCACAAAATCACTGAAGCTTTCTTT. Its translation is CASSYRGGWTHKITEAFF.

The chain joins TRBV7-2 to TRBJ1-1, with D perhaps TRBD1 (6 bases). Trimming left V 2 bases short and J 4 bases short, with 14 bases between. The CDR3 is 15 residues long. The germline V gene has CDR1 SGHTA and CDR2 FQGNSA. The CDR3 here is CASSLLGGESTEAFF. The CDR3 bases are TGTGCCAGCAGCTTATTAGGGGGTGAGAGCACTGAAGCTTTCTTT.

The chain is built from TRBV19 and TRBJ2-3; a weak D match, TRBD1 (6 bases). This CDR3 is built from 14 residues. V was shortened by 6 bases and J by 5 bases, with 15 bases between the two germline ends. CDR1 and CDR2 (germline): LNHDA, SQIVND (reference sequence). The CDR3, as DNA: TGTGCCAGTAGAAGGACAGCCCCTGGAGATACGCAGTATTTT. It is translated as CASRRTAPGDTQYF.

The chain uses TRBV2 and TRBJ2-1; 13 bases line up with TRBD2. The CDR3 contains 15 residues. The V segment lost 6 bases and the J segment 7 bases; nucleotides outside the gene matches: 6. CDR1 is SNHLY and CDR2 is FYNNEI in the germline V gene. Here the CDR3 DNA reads TGTGCCAGCAGAGTACTAGCGGGAGGGCTTAATGAGCAGTTCTTC. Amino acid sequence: CASRVLAGGLNEQFF.

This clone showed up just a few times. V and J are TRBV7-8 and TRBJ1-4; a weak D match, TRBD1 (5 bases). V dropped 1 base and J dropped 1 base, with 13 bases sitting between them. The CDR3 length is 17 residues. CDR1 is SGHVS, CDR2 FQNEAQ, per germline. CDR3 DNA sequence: TGTGCCAGCAGCTTAGAACCTAGGGGCCAAACTAATGAAAAACTGTTTTTT. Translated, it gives CASSLEPRGQTNEKLFF.

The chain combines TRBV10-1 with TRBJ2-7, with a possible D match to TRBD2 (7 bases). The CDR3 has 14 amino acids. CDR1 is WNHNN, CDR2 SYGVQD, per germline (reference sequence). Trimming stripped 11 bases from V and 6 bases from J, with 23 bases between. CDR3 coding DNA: TGCGCCGGGGAGGGGGACTCTAAGACGTCCGAGCAGTACTTC. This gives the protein CAGEGDSKTSEQYF.

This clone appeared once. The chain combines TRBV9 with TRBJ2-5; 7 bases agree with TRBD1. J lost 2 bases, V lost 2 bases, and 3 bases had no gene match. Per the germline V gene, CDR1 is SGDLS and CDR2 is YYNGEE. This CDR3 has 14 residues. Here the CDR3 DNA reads TGTGCCAGCAGCGTGGACAGGTTTCAAGAGACCCAGTACTTC. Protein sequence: CASSVDRFQETQYF.

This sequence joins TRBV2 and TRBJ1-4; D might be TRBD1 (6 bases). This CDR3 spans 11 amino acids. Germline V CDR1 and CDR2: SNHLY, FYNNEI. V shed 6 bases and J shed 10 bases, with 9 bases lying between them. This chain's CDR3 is CASRQGGKLFF. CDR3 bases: TGTGCCAGCAGACAGGGCGGAAAACTGTTTTTT. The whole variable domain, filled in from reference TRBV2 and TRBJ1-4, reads EPEVTQTPSHQVTQMGQEVILRCVPISNHLYFYWYRQILGQKVEFLVSFYNNEISEKSEIFDDQFSVERPDGSNFTLKIRSTKLEDSAMYFCASRQGGKLFFGSGTQLSVL.